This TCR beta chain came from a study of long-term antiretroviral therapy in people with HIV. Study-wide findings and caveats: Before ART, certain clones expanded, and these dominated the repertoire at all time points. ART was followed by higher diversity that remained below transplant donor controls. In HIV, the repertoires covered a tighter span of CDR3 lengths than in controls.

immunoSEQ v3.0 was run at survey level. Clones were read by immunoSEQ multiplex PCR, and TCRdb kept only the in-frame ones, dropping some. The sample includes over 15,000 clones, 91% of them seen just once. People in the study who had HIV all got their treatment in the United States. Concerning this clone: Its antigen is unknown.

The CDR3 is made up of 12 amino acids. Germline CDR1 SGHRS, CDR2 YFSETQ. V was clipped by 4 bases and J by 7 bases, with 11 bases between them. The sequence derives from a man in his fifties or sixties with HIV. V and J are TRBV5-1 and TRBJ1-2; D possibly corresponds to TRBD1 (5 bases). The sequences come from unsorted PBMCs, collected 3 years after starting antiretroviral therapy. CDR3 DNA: TGCGCCAGCAGCCCGGGCGGGGCTGGCTACACCTTC. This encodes CASSPGGAGYTF.